The 32 T cell receptor beta chains presented below share a single source sample, sequenced in a study of tissue T cells after allogeneic stem cell transplantation. This table comes from immunoSEQ multiplex PCR, and its TCRdb copy is limited to in-frame clones, with some not included. The table includes 2,200 or so clones, 45% to 70% detected once. Time point indicated: mouse harvest day 7 after allogeneic transplant. Each mouse received 10^7 T-cell-depleted marrow cells plus 10^6 splenic CD5+ T cells by tail vein. Specimen: liver tissue. The receptor set was obtained from a female BALB/c mouse given C57BL/6 T cells with graft-versus-host disease after an allogeneic hematopoietic cell transplant.

This clone was seen a few times. The listed genes are named as in mouse. The CDR3 sequence: CTCSAQGALIQNTLYF. CDR3 bases read: TGCACCTGCAGTGCACAGGGGGCGCTGATTCAAAACACCTTGTAC. The genes are TRBV1 and TRBJ2-4; 8 bases fit TRBD1. The read terminates 1 residue before the CDR3 end, so the remaining end is supplied by the germline J gene. V was pared by 2 bases and J by 2 bases, with 6 bases of the junction left unmatched. Germline V CDR1 and CDR2: NSQYPW, LRSPGD (reference sequence). The CDR3 covers 16 residues.

Remarks on this clone: The gene symbols are mouse symbols. Read coverage stops 1 residue before the CDR3 terminus; the germline J gene supplies the remainder. V and J are TRBV16 and TRBJ1-1; 8 bases are shared with TRBD1. The germline V gene encodes CDR1 SGHSA and CDR2 FRNQAP. This CDR3 has 14 amino acids. With 3 bases clipped from V and 3 bases from J, the junction kept 3 bases outside the gene matches. CDR3 DNA, as far as it was read: TGTGCAAGCAGCTTGCCAGGGGGCCACACAGAAGTCTTC. Encoded protein: CASSLPGGHTEVF. The entire CDR3 protein is CASSLPGGHTEVFF.

The count of this clone is one. These gene names are mouse names. The read finishes 1 residue shy of the CDR3 end, and the germline J gene is used to complete it. The J gene is TRBJ2-5, the V gene TRBV13-3; no firm D call. CDR1 is NNHDY and CDR2 is SYVADS in the germline V gene. V was shortened by 1 base and J by 0 bases, with 6 bases between the two germline ends. There are 14 residues in the CDR3. This chain's CDR3 is CASSDHSNQDTQYF. CDR3 DNA, as far as it was read: TGTGCCAGCAGTGATCACAGTAACCAAGACACCCAGTAC. Looking up the rest from reference TRBV13-3 and TRBJ2-5 gives the full variable domain: EAAVTQSPRSKVAVTGGKVTLSCHQTNNHDYMYWYRQDTGHGLRLIHYSYVADSTEKGDIPDGYKASRPSQENFSLILELASLSQTAVYFCASSDHSNQDTQYFGPGTRLLVL.

In this sample, this clone turned up a few times. Gene names and germline refer to mouse. The read stops 1 residue short of the end of the CDR3; the missing end is completed from the germline J gene. Different DNA sequences within this sample yield the same CDR3. V gene TRBV26 combines with J gene TRBJ1-1; TRBD1 is a possible D gene (6 bases). With 2 bases removed from V and 0 bases from J, the gap between germline ends came to 7 bases. This CDR3 has 14 amino acids. Germline V gives CDR1 KGHPV, CDR2 FQNQEV (reference sequence). CDR3 loop: CASSLGTTNTEVFF. Incomplete CDR3 DNA: TGTGCCAGCAGTCTGGGGACAACAAACACAGAAGTCTTC.

Comments on this clone: Germline and genes: mouse. The read falls 1 residue short of the CDR3 end, and the missing part is taken from the germline J gene. This chain connects TRBV13-2 to TRBJ1-3, with 8 bases lining up with TRBD1. There are 15 residues in the CDR3. V lost 3 bases, J lost 2 bases, and 4 bases stayed unmatched. Germline lookup yields CDR1 NNHNN and CDR2 SYGAGS (reference sequence). The CDR3 reads CASGGPGQAGNTLYF. The covered CDR3 bases are TGTGCCAGCGGTGGCCCGGGACAGGCTGGAAATACGCTCTAT.

With respect to this clone: Gene names and germline match the mouse. The read terminates 1 residue before the CDR3 end, so the remaining end is supplied by the germline J gene. The chain is built from TRBV31 and TRBJ2-7; 10 bases agree with TRBD2. CDR3 length: 13 amino acids. Trimming at V came to 3 bases and at J to 6 bases, leaving 5 bases not matched to a gene. Germline V gene data show CDR1 as GKSSPN and CDR2 as SITVG. CDR3 region: CAWRQTGGLEQYF. CDR3 DNA, as far as it was read: TGTGCCTGGAGACAGACTGGGGGGCTTGAACAGTAC. Supplemented by reference TRBV31 and TRBJ2-7, the full variable domain reads AQTIHQWPVAEIKAVGSPLSLGCTIKGKSSPNLYWYWQATGGTLQQLFYSITVGQVESVVQLNLSASRPKDDQFILSTEKLLLSHSGFYLCAWRQTGGLEQYFGPGTRLTVL.

With respect to this clone: Genes and germline come from the mouse. The read ends 1 residue before the CDR3 terminus; that terminus is restored from the germline J gene. V is TRBV16 and J is TRBJ2-3; D may be TRBD1 or TRBD2 (6 bases each). With 1 base removed from V and 0 bases from J, the gap between germline ends came to 8 bases. Germline V gene lookup returns CDR1 SGHSA and CDR2 FRNQAP. The CDR3 extends over 15 amino acids. This chain's CDR3 is CASSLGGGSAETLYF. The CDR3 DNA, read in part, is TGTGCAAGCAGCTTAGGAGGGGGGAGTGCAGAAACGCTGTAT.

A few counts support this clone. Mouse gene names apply. Partial CDR3 DNA: TGTGCCAGCAGCTTACGGGGGAGCTCCTATGAACAGTAC. The encoded protein is CASSLRGSSYEQY. The CDR3 reads in full as CASSLRGSSYEQYF. The chain is built from TRBV3 and TRBJ2-7, with D perhaps TRBD1 or TRBD2 (5 bases each). Read data end 1 residue before the CDR3 end; the end is taken from the germline J gene. This CDR3 is 14 amino acids long. Trimming took 2 bases from V and 0 from J, leaving 8 bases between them. The germline CDR1 and CDR2 sequences are SNHLY and FYNGKV (reference sequence).

As regards this clone: Gene names are the mouse ones. Read sequence stops 1 residue before the CDR3 end, and the germline J gene provides the missing end. The genes are TRBV3 and TRBJ2-1; 8 bases line up with TRBD2. Per germline, CDR1 SNHLY and CDR2 FYNGKV (reference sequence). The junction had 4 bases not matched to a gene; V was cut back by 5 bases and J by 7 bases. The CDR3 is made up of 13 amino acids. The CDR3 here is CASSGWGGAEQFF. Partial CDR3 DNA: TGTGCCAGCAGCGGGTGGGGGGGAGCTGAGCAGTTC. The full variable domain, in which reference TRBV3 and TRBJ2-1 provide the parts outside the CDR3, is GPKVLQIPSHQIIDMGQMVTLNCDPVSNHLYFYWYKQILGQQMEFLVNFYNGKVMEKSKLFKDQFSVERPDGSYFTLKIQPTALEDSAVYFCASSGWGGAEQFFGPGTRLTVL.

As concerns this clone: The junction shows a germline mismatch at one end, possibly a read error. Gene names and germline refer to mouse. The read falls 1 residue short of the CDR3 end, and the missing part is taken from the germline J gene. The chain uses TRBV13-2 and TRBJ1-3; D not certain. The CDR3 loop spans 16 amino acids. Germline-derived CDR1 and CDR2 are NNHNN and SYGAGS (reference sequence). This chain's CDR3 is CANGDANSNSGNTLYF. The sequenced part of the CDR3 DNA is TGTGCCAACGGTGATGCAAACAGTAATTCTGGAAATACGCTCTAT.

This clone occurred a few times. The gene names here belong to mouse. The read halts 1 residue ahead of the CDR3 end, with the missing end drawn from the germline J gene. This chain links TRBV13-3 with TRBJ1-3, with 7 bases matching TRBD1. The CDR3 length is 17 residues. V gave up 5 bases and J gave up 0 bases; unmatched junction bases: 11. Germline V gene sequence: CDR1 NNHDY, CDR2 SYVADS. CDR3 DNA, as far as it was read: TGTGCCAGCAGGCCCCCTCCGGGACAGAATTCTGGAAATACGCTCTAT. This translates into CASRPPPGQNSGNTLY. The entire CDR3 protein is CASRPPPGQNSGNTLYF.

Details on this clone: Gene labels here are mouse ones. The CDR3 end is not reached by the read, which stops 1 residue before it; the germline J gene fills it in. The genes are TRBV1 and TRBJ1-5, with unresolved D. The CDR3 totals 14 residues. Deletions cut 0 bases from V and 4 bases from J, with 7 bases between. Germline CDR1 is NSQYPW and CDR2 is LRSPGD (reference sequence). The sequenced CDR3 bases are TGCACCTGCAGTGCAGATCGCCAGAACCAGGCTCCGCTT. Translating it yields CTCSADRQNQAPL. The whole CDR3 is CTCSADRQNQAPLF.

For this clone: Gene names and germline match the mouse. Coverage ceases 1 residue before the CDR3 finishes, and the germline J gene fills in the end. The chain combines TRBV16 with TRBJ2-4; 11 bases are shared with TRBD1. CDR1 and CDR2 from the germline V gene are SGHSA and FRNQAP. The CDR3 is made up of 16 amino acids. V lost 4 bases, J lost 0 bases, and 3 bases stayed unmatched. CDR3 region: CASSSGTGGSQNTLYF. Partial CDR3 DNA: TGTGCAAGCAGCTCCGGGACAGGGGGGAGTCAAAACACCTTGTAC.

Of note for this clone: Genes here carry mouse names. The sequenced fragment ends 1 residue before the CDR3 boundary, so the rest is inferred from the germline J gene. The chain employs TRBV26 and TRBJ1-1; D unclear. Germline loops: CDR1 KGHPV, CDR2 FQNQEV (reference sequence). This CDR3 spans 12 amino acids. V was shortened by 4 bases and J by 1 base, with 4 bases between the two germline ends. The sequenced part of the CDR3 DNA is TGTGCCAGCAGTCAGGGAAACACAGAAGTCTTC. Translated, it gives CASSQGNTEVF. The full-length CDR3 reads as CASSQGNTEVFF.

By its share, this clone is large (0.1 to 1%). Gene and germline names: mouse. The CDR3 extends 1 residue past the end of the read, so its final part is completed from the germline J gene. The V and J genes are TRBV4 and TRBJ2-4; 12 nucleotides align to TRBD2. CDR1 is LGHDT, CDR2 YNNKQL, per germline (reference sequence). The CDR3 contains 12 residues. With 11 bases clipped from V and 5 bases from J, the junction kept 2 bases outside the gene matches. The CDR3 protein is CAPGLGGNTLYF. The CDR3 bases that were read are TGTGCCCCGGGACTGGGGGGAAACACCTTGTAC.

As for this clone: Germline and genes: mouse. The read terminates 1 residue before the CDR3 end, so the remaining end is supplied by the germline J gene. The gene calls are TRBV26 and TRBJ2-4, with unresolved D. The V end was cut by 0 bases, the J end by 6 bases, with 1 base between. CDR1 and CDR2 from the germline V gene are KGHPV and FQNQEV (reference sequence). The CDR3 consists of 11 residues. This CDR3 is CASSLSNTLYF. CDR3 bases read: TGTGCCAGCAGTCTGTCTAACACCTTGTAC.

In this sample, this clone turned up once. Any gene name here is a mouse gene name. From the germline J gene comes the end of the CDR3, since the read stops 1 residue before it. The chain links TRBV5 to TRBJ2-1; 11 bases agree with TRBD2. The CDR3 consists of 19 residues. The ends lost 3 bases at V and 0 bases at J; junction bases unmatched: 10. In germline, CDR1 is LGHNA, CDR2 YNLKQL (reference sequence). This CDR3 is CASSHGSGTGGYNYAEQFF. The CDR3 DNA, read in part, is TGTGCCAGCAGCCACGGCTCCGGGACTGGGGGCTATAACTATGCTGAGCAGTTC.

Notes on this clone: Mouse names are used for the genes. The read terminates 1 residue before the CDR3 end, so the remaining end is supplied by the germline J gene. The chain recombines TRBV19 with TRBJ1-5; no firm D call. The germline V and J ends were trimmed by 0 bases and 0 bases, with 7 bases remaining between them. The CDR3 has 15 residues. Looked up from germline, CDR1 is FNHDT and CDR2 is SITEND (reference sequence). The CDR3 DNA, read in part, is TGTGCCAGCAGTATAGGACACCATAACAACCAGGCTCCGCTT. Translating it yields CASSIGHHNNQAPL. The whole CDR3 region reads CASSIGHHNNQAPLF.

A note on this clone: Gene names are the mouse ones. The read ends 1 residue before the CDR3 terminus; that terminus is restored from the germline J gene. The chain couples TRBV23 to TRBJ2-1; the table's D call, TRBD2, was not checked against the DNA. CDR1 is KGHTA, CDR2 FQNQQP, per germline. The CDR3 covers 13 residues. Incomplete CDR3 DNA: TGCTCCAGCAGTCAATCTGGGGTTGCTGAGCAGTTC. Protein product: CSSSQSGVAEQF. The entire CDR3 is CSSSQSGVAEQFF.

For this clone: The gene names here belong to mouse. The read ends 1 residue early relative to the CDR3; the germline J gene fills the gap. V and J are TRBV26 and TRBJ2-1, with TRBD1 identical over 9 bases. Losses at the gene ends were 8 bases for V and 2 bases for J; bases not matched to a gene: 1. The CDR3 covers 13 residues. Per germline, CDR1 KGHPV and CDR2 FQNQEV (reference sequence). CDR3 DNA, as far as it was read: TGTGCCAGCCGGGACAGGGACTATGCTGAGCAGTTC. Translating gives CASRDRDYAEQF. The complete CDR3 reads CASRDRDYAEQFF.

Comment on this clone: Gene names are the mouse ones. Read data end 1 residue before the CDR3 end; the end is taken from the germline J gene. This sequence joins TRBV5 and TRBJ1-1, with 7 positions matching TRBD1. The trim removed 3 bases at V and 1 base at J, leaving 2 bases unmatched. The CDR3 is 14 amino acids. Germline V gives CDR1 LGHNA, CDR2 YNLKQL (reference sequence). The covered CDR3 bases are TGTGCCAGCAGCCATCGACAGGGGAACACAGAAGTCTTC. Its translation: CASSHRQGNTEVF. The entire CDR3 sequence reads CASSHRQGNTEVFF.

Concerning this clone itself: All gene names here are mouse names. The read terminates 1 residue before the CDR3 end, so the remaining end is supplied by the germline J gene. The chain recombines TRBV13-1 with TRBJ2-7; TRBD2 matches at 9 bases. This CDR3 region has 16 residues. Germline CDR1 NSHNY, CDR2 SYGAGN. The V segment lost 5 bases and the J segment 7 bases; nucleotides outside the gene matches: 16. The CDR3 region is CASSGLGGRGSGEQYF. Incomplete CDR3 DNA: TGTGCCAGCAGCGGTTTGGGGGGGCGAGGTAGCGGCGAACAGTAC.

This clone has only a few counts. Gene names follow the mouse nomenclature. Sequencing ends 1 residue short of the CDR3 end; the germline J gene provides the rest. V gene TRBV16 combines with J gene TRBJ2-7, with D possibly being TRBD1 (5 bases). CDR1 and CDR2 (germline): SGHSA, FRNQAP. The ends were cut back, 0 bases at V and 5 bases at J, with 11 bases in the middle. The CDR3 runs 14 residues. CDR3 loop: CASSLEAGRDEQYF. The covered CDR3 bases are TGTGCAAGCAGCTTAGAAGCAGGGAGAGATGAACAGTAC.

As for this clone: Mouse germline and gene names are used. The sequence runs out 1 residue before the end of the CDR3; the remainder is reconstructed from the germline J gene. The rearrangement joins TRBV3 to TRBJ2-1; 7 bases match TRBD1. Germline V gene lookup returns CDR1 SNHLY and CDR2 FYNGKV (reference sequence). The CDR3 spans 14 residues. After removal of 3 bases from V and 6 bases from J, the junction contained 5 bases not matched to a gene. The CDR3 region is CASSLDRRGAEQFF. The DNA read from the CDR3 is TGTGCCAGCAGCTTGGACAGGAGAGGTGCTGAGCAGTTC.

For this clone: Gene names and germline refer to mouse. The CDR3 extends 1 residue past the end of the read, so its final part is completed from the germline J gene. The rearrangement joins TRBV26 to TRBJ1-3; possibly TRBD1 for D (6 bases). The CDR3 sequence is 15 residues long. Germline-derived CDR1 and CDR2 are KGHPV and FQNQEV (reference sequence). V lost 3 bases to trimming and J lost 1 base, with 10 bases between them. CDR3 in amino acids: CASSLGGASGNTLYF. Partial CDR3 DNA: TGTGCCAGCAGTCTAGGGGGGGCCTCTGGAAATACGCTCTAT.

Regarding this clone: Gene names and germline match the mouse. Coverage ceases 1 residue before the CDR3 finishes, and the germline J gene fills in the end. J is TRBJ1-1 and V is TRBV13-1; tentative D call: TRBD1 (6 bases). The germline V gene encodes CDR1 NSHNY and CDR2 SYGAGN. V was cut by 3 bases and J by 10 bases, with 13 bases left in between. This CDR3 region has 12 residues. The CDR3 DNA, read in part, is TGTGCCAGCAGTGGGACAGCCTTGGGAGTCTTC. This codes for CASSGTALGVF. The CDR3, in full, reads CASSGTALGVFF.

A remark on this clone: Any gene name here is a mouse gene name. The sequenced CDR3 bases are TGTGCCAGCGGTGATACCAGGGCAGAAGACACCCAGTAC. Protein product: CASGDTRAEDTQY. The whole CDR3 protein reads CASGDTRAEDTQYF. V is TRBV13-2 and J is TRBJ2-5; weak D call: TRBD1 (5 bases). The read ends 1 residue before the CDR3 terminus; that terminus is restored from the germline J gene. The CDR3 covers 14 residues. V lost 1 base and J 4 bases, leaving 10 bases between the germline ends. CDR1 is NNHNN, CDR2 SYGAGS, per germline (reference sequence).

About this clone itself: Gene names and germline match the mouse. The sequence runs out 1 residue before the end of the CDR3; the remainder is reconstructed from the germline J gene. The V gene is TRBV23, the J gene TRBJ2-3; the table's D call TRBD2 went unverified against the DNA. The germline V gene has CDR1 KGHTA and CDR2 FQNQQP. The CDR3 sequence is 12 residues long. The CDR3 sequence: CSSRRLGETLYF. CDR3 DNA, as far as it was read: TGCTCCAGCAGGCGACTGGGAGAAACGCTGTAT.

Concerning this clone: Genes here carry mouse names. The CDR3 bases that were read are TGTGCCAGCGGTGATATTGGGGGGCGCTATGAACAGTAC. Its translation is CASGDIGGRYEQY. The entire CDR3 protein is CASGDIGGRYEQYF. The rearrangement joins TRBV13-2 to TRBJ2-7; tentative D call: TRBD2 (7 bases). The CDR3 goes on 1 residue after the read ends, and that part is filled in from the germline J gene. The V end was cut by 1 base, the J end by 3 bases, with 11 bases between. Germline loops: CDR1 NNHNN, CDR2 SYGAGS (reference sequence). CDR3 size: 14 residues.

This clone has a handful of counts. Each gene name is a mouse one. The sequence runs out 1 residue before the end of the CDR3; the remainder is reconstructed from the germline J gene. The chain combines TRBV13-2 with TRBJ1-3; D is unresolved. The V end was cut by 0 bases, the J end by 0 bases, with 10 bases between. This CDR3 comprises 16 residues. Germline CDR1 reads NNHNN; CDR2 reads SYGAGS (reference sequence). The CDR3 bases that were read are TGTGCCAGCGGTGATGCAAACAGTAATTCTGGAAATACGCTCTAT. This encodes CASGDANSNSGNTLY. The entire CDR3 sequence reads CASGDANSNSGNTLYF.

Only a few counts were recorded for this clone. Gene names denote mouse genes. The CDR3 end lies 1 residue beyond the end of the read and is filled in from the germline J gene. This chain links TRBV15 with TRBJ2-7; D remains ambiguous. From germline, CDR1 is SGHND and CDR2 FRSKSL. Deletions cut 3 bases from V and 3 bases from J, with 6 bases between. The CDR3 length is 12 residues. The DNA read from the CDR3 is TGTGCCAGCAGTTTCGGCAACTATGAACAGTAC. The encoded protein is CASSFGNYEQY. The full CDR3 protein reads CASSFGNYEQYF.

As regards this clone: Gene names denote mouse genes. From the germline J gene comes the end of the CDR3, since the read stops 1 residue before it. The genes are TRBV12-1 and TRBJ2-2, with D unclear. CDR1 is SGHSN and CDR2 is HYEKVE in the germline V gene. The CDR3 is 13 amino acids. Trimming pared 0 bases from V and 2 bases from J, leaving 3 bases between. The CDR3 loop is CASSLGNTGQLYF. The sequenced part of the CDR3 DNA is TGTGCCAGCTCTCTCGGGAACACCGGGCAGCTCTAC. Full variable domain (missing parts from reference TRBV12-1 and TRBJ2-2): DSGVVQSPRHIIKEKGGRSVLTCIPISGHSNVVWYQQTLGKELKFLIQHYEKVERDKGFLPSRFSVQQFDDYHSEMNMSALELEDSAMYFCASSLGNTGQLYFGEGSKLTVL.